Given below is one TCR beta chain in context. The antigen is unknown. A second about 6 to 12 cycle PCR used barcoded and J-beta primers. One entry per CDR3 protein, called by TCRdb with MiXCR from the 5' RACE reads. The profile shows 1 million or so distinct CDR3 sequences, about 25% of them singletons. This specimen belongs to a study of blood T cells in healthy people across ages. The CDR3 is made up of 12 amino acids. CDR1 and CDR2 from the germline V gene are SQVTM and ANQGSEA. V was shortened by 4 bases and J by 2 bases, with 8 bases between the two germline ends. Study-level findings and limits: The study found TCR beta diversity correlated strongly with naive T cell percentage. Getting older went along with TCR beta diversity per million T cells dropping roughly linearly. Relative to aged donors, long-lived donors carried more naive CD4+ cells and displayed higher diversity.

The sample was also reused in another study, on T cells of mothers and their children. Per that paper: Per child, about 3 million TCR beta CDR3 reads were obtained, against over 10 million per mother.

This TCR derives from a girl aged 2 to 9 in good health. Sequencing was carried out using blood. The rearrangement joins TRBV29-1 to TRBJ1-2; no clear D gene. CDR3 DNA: TGCAGCGTTGCTGAGGGAAACTATGGCTACACCTTC. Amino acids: CSVAEGNYGYTF. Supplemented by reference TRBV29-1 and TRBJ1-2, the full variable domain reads SAVISQKPSRDICQRGTSLTIQCQVDSQVTMMFWYRQQPGQSLTLIATANQGSEATYESGFVIDKFPISRPNLTFSTLTVSNMSPEDSSIYLCSVAEGNYGYTFGSGTRLTVV.